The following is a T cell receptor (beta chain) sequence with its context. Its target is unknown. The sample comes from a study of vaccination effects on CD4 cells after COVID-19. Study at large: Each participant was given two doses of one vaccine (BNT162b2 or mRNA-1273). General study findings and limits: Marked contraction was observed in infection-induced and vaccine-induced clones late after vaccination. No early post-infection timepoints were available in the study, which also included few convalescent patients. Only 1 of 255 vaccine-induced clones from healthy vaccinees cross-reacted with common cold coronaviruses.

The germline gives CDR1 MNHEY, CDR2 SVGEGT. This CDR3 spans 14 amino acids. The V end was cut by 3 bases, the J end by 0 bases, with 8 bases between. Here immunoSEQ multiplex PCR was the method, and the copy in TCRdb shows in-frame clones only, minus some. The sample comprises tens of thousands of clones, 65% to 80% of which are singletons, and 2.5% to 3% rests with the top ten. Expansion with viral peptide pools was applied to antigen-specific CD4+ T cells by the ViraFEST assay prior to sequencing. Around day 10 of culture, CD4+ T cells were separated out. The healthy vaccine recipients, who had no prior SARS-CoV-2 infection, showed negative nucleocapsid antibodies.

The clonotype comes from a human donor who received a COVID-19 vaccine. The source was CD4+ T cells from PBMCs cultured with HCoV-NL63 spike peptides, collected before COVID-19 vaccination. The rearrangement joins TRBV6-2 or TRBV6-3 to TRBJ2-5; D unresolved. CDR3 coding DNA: TGTGCCAGCAGTTATCCACAGTACCAAGAGACCCAGTACTTC. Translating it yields CASSYPQYQETQYF.